The next 10 T cell receptor beta chains were all read from a single sample in a study of cytomegalovirus exposure and HLA in healthy donors. PCR amplification relied on 60 Vbeta primers (plus 13 Jbeta primers). Libraries were prepared by immunoSEQ multiplex PCR; TCRdb keeps only in-frame clonotypes and omits some of them. The data contain about 170,000 clones, over 80% of them seen just once; the ten biggest clones take up about 5%. The sample consisted of PBMCs. Source of these receptors: a woman in her forties or fifties in good health and CMV-seropositive.

The chain recombines TRBV29-1 with TRBJ1-2; D gene ambiguous. V dropped 5 bases and J dropped 8 bases, with 12 bases sitting between them. Germline V CDR1 and CDR2: SQVTM, ANQGSEA. This CDR3 comprises 11 residues. CDR3 region: CSVLFGWGYTF. The CDR3 nucleotides are TGCAGCGTTCTGTTCGGGTGGGGCTACACCTTC.

The chain links TRBV5-1 to TRBJ1-1, with D possibly matching TRBD1 (5 bases). This CDR3 comprises 14 residues. Trimming left V 3 bases short and J 6 bases short, with 15 bases between. In germline, CDR1 is SGHRS, CDR2 YFSETQ. The CDR3 loop is CASSWGGAAPEAFF. The DNA of the CDR3 is TGCGCCAGCAGCTGGGGGGGAGCGGCCCCTGAAGCTTTCTTT.

The rearrangement links TRBV4-2 to TRBJ1-1; perhaps TRBD1 as D (6 bases). V was clipped by 0 bases and J by 1 base, with 9 bases between them. Germline V gives CDR1 LGHNA, CDR2 YNFKEQ. The CDR3 spans 15 residues. Here the CDR3 reads CASSQDGTTNTEAFF. In DNA form, the CDR3 reads TGTGCCAGCAGCCAAGATGGGACAACGAACACTGAAGCTTTCTTT.

V and J are TRBV9 and TRBJ1-3; D gene uncertain. The CDR3 consists of 13 residues. Germline assignment: CDR1 SGDLS and CDR2 YYNGEE. V shed 4 bases and J shed 0 bases, with 5 bases lying between them. CDR3 residues: CASSSSSGNTIYF. The CDR3 DNA reads as TGTGCCAGCAGCTCATCCTCTGGAAACACCATATATTTT.

J is TRBJ1-1 and V is TRBV4-2; the D is unclear. This CDR3 region has 13 residues. Trimming took off 0 bases at V and 3 bases at J, with 5 bases between the two ends. In germline, CDR1 is LGHNA, CDR2 YNFKEQ. This CDR3 reads CASSQERDTEAFF. CDR3 coding DNA: TGTGCCAGCAGCCAAGAACGGGACACTGAAGCTTTCTTT.

This sequence joins TRBV7-9 and TRBJ1-2; 8 bases agree with TRBD1. V was pared by 1 base and J by 4 bases, with 11 bases of the junction left unmatched. Germline V CDR1 and CDR2: SEHNR, FQNEAQ (reference sequence). The CDR3 contains 17 residues. CDR3 DNA sequence: TGTGCCAGCAGCTTAGTCGGCAGGGGGCGCCTGGGCTATGGCTACACCTTC. The encoded protein is CASSLVGRGRLGYGYTF.

The chain is built from TRBV15 and TRBJ1-4; D gene uncertain. Germline CDR1 is LNHNV and CDR2 is YYDKDF (reference sequence). The CDR3 spans 14 residues. Trimming shortened V by 1 base and J by 4 bases, and 7 bases separated the two germline ends. The CDR3 here is CATSRVGSNEKLFF. The DNA for the CDR3 is TGTGCCACCAGCAGAGTGGGGAGTAATGAAAAACTGTTTTTT.

V is TRBV30 and J is TRBJ1-5, with D uncertain. V lost 0 bases to trimming and J lost 2 bases, with 11 bases between them. This CDR3 contains 15 residues. The germline V gene encodes CDR1 GTSNPN and CDR2 SVGIG (reference sequence). The DNA of the CDR3 is TGTGCCTGGAGTGTAGGAGGTGGTGGCAATCAGCCCCAGCATTTT. Translating it yields CAWSVGGGGNQPQHF.

This chain connects TRBV5-1 to TRBJ2-3; D not resolved. This CDR3 has 14 amino acids. Germline V gives CDR1 SGHRS, CDR2 YFSETQ. V dropped 5 bases and J dropped 6 bases, with 16 bases sitting between them. The CDR3, as DNA: TGCGCCAGCAGGGGTTACCTTGAGAGGGATACGCAGTATTTT. Translated, it gives CASRGYLERDTQYF.

This clone was detected only a few times. The chain is built from TRBV29-1 and TRBJ1-4; D possibly corresponds to TRBD1 (5 bases). Germline CDR1 SQVTM, CDR2 ANQGSEA. This CDR3 comprises 14 residues. Trimming took off 2 bases at V and 10 bases at J, with 17 bases between the two ends. CDR3 residues: CSVELELRRGKLFF. CDR3 DNA sequence: TGCAGCGTTGAACTCGAGCTACGTAGGGGAAAACTGTTTTTT.